The clone carrying this T cell receptor (beta chain) was seen ten or more times. The length of the CDR3 is 14 residues. V was trimmed by 2 bases and J by 4 bases, leaving 8 bases between them. CDR1 SEHNR and CDR2 FQNEAQ come from the germline V gene (reference sequence). These data originate in a study of tumor-infiltrating lymphocytes in oesophageal squamous cell carcinoma. MiXCR was run by TCRdb on the PCR reads, yielding one entry per CDR3 protein. The sample yields more than 15,000 distinct CDR3 sequences, around 40% seen once. The chain combines TRBV7-9 with TRBJ2-2; no definite D call. The sequencing sample was made of normal esophageal tissue next to the tumor. This receptor was taken from a female donor with esophageal squamous cell carcinoma. DNA of the CDR3: TGTGCCAGCAGCTTACACACTGTCACCGGGGAGCTGTTTTTT. Residues: CASSLHTVTGELFF.